This TCR beta chain appears in the sequencing data of a study of cytomegalovirus exposure and HLA in healthy donors. PCR employed 60 Vbeta and 13 Jbeta primers. TCRdb's table, derived via immunoSEQ multiplex PCR, lists solely in-frame clones and lacks some. The table includes about 130,000 clones, approximately 80% detected once. CDR1 SGHRS and CDR2 YFSETQ come from the germline V gene. The CDR3 is 15 residues long. V was pared by 1 base and J by 7 bases, with 15 bases between. Material for sequencing was PBMCs. This sequence was found in a man between 18 and 29 years old in good health and CMV-seronegative. The V call is TRBV5-1, the J call TRBJ2-1; tentative D call: TRBD1 (6 bases). The CDR3 loop reads CASSLLQGRGNEQFF. In nucleotides, the CDR3 is TGCGCCAGCAGCTTGTTACAGGGTAGAGGTAATGAGCAGTTCTTC.